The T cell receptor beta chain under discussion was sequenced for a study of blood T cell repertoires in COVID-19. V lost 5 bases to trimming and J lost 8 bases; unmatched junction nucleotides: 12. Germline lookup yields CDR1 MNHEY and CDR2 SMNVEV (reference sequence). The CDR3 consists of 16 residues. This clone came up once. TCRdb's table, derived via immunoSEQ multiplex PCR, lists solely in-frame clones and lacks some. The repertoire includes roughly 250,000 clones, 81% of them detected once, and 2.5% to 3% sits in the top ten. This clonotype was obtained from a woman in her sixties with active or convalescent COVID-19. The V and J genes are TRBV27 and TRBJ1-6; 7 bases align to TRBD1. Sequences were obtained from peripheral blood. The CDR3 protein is CASSPRRTGWYSPLHF. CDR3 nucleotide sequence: TGTGCCAGCAGTCCCAGGCGGACAGGCTGGTATTCACCCCTCCACTTT.